Listed below are T cell receptor beta chains from one sample, sequenced in a study of graft-versus-host responses after intestinal transplantation. Their antigens are not known. Some clones are missing from TCRdb's copy, which holds only in-frame ones; the method was immunoSEQ multiplex PCR. The table lists about 120,000 clones, just over 90% of them singletons. The sequencing here drew on unstimulated CD4+ T cells sorted from spleen or lymph node cells, taken before transplant. These receptors were taken from a human donor who was the organ donor for an intestinal transplant. CDR3s include the opening cysteine and the closing phenylalanine or tryptophan. D genes are given only for firm matches. The size field is filled for only some rows; it gives once, few, many or a size class.

clone_size: NA
v_call: TRBV5-5
j_call: TRBJ1-4
d_call: NA
cdr3_aa: CASSLGLGTNEKLFF
cdr3_nt: TGTGCCAGCAGCTTGGGGCTGGGCACTAATGAAAAACTGTTTTTT

clone_size: NA
v_call: TRBV5-1
j_call: TRBJ2-3
d_call: NA
cdr3_aa: CASSLAPGATDTQYF
cdr3_nt: TGCGCCAGCAGCTTGGCCCCGGGAGCCACAGATACGCAGTATTTT

clone_size: NA
v_call: TRBV18
j_call: TRBJ1-4
d_call: NA
cdr3_aa: CASSPSDEKLFF
cdr3_nt: TGTGCCAGCTCGCCTAGCGATGAAAAACTGTTTTTT

clone_size: NA
v_call: TRBV4-3
j_call: TRBJ2-7
d_call: TRBD1
cdr3_aa: CASSHPGQGAYEQYF
cdr3_nt: TGCGCCAGCAGCCATCCGGGACAGGGGGCCTACGAGCAGTACTTC

clone_size: NA
v_call: TRBV18
j_call: TRBJ1-3
d_call: NA
cdr3_aa: CASSPNVPGSGNTIYF
cdr3_nt: TGTGCCAGCTCACCAAACGTCCCGGGCTCTGGAAACACCATATATTTT

clone_size: NA
v_call: TRBV4-2
j_call: TRBJ2-3
d_call: TRBD2
cdr3_aa: CASSQGNPAGATGDTQYF
cdr3_nt: TGTGCCAGCAGCCAAGGAAACCCAGCGGGAGCCACCGGGGATACGCAGTATTTT

clone_size: NA
v_call: TRBV6-1
j_call: TRBJ2-5
d_call: NA
cdr3_aa: CASSGRESHLRLETQYF
cdr3_nt: TGTGCCAGCAGTGGACGGGAGTCCCACCTGAGACTAGAGACCCAGTACTTC

clone_size: NA
v_call: TRBV5-4
j_call: TRBJ1-4
d_call: TRBD1
cdr3_aa: CASSLESTGEKLFF
cdr3_nt: TGTGCCAGCAGCTTGGAGTCGACAGGGGAAAAACTGTTTTTT

clone_size: NA
v_call: TRBV30
j_call: TRBJ1-3
d_call: NA
cdr3_aa: CACQVTSRMSSGNTIYF
cdr3_nt: TGTGCCTGCCAAGTAACGTCCAGGATGAGCAGCGGAAACACCATATATTTT

clone_size: NA
v_call: TRBV6-6
j_call: TRBJ1-1
d_call: TRBD1
cdr3_aa: CASSYFPGGGEAFF
cdr3_nt: TGTGCCAGCAGTTACTTTCCAGGGGGTGGTGAAGCTTTCTTT

clone_size: NA
v_call: TRBV6-1
j_call: TRBJ2-7
d_call: NA
cdr3_aa: CASSRVHDSEQYF
cdr3_nt: TGTGCCAGCAGCCGGGTCCACGACTCCGAGCAGTACTTC

clone_size: once
v_call: TRBV2
j_call: TRBJ2-3
d_call: NA
cdr3_aa: CASSLTGLTDTQYF
cdr3_nt: TGTGCCAGCAGTCTCACAGGGCTCACAGATACGCAGTATTTT

clone_size: NA
v_call: TRBV5-1
j_call: TRBJ1-1
d_call: TRBD1
cdr3_aa: CASSRTGVNTEAFF
cdr3_nt: TGCGCCAGCAGCAGGACAGGCGTGAACACTGAAGCTTTCTTT

clone_size: NA
v_call: TRBV28
j_call: TRBJ2-1
d_call: NA
cdr3_aa: CASSLQGSYNEQFF
cdr3_nt: TGTGCCAGCAGTTTGCAGGGCTCCTACAATGAGCAGTTCTTC

clone_size: NA
v_call: TRBV5-8
j_call: TRBJ2-5
d_call: NA
cdr3_aa: CASSLERRAQETQYF
cdr3_nt: TGTGCCAGCAGCTTGGAGCGGAGGGCACAAGAGACCCAGTACTTC

clone_size: NA
v_call: TRBV10-3
j_call: TRBJ2-3
d_call: TRBD2
cdr3_aa: CAISESGLAGGGDTQYF
cdr3_nt: TGTGCCATCAGTGAGTCAGGACTAGCGGGAGGGGGAGATACGCAGTATTTT

clone_size: NA
v_call: TRBV27
j_call: TRBJ1-5
d_call: NA
cdr3_aa: CASSLTDNQPQHF
cdr3_nt: TGTGCCAGCAGTTTAACGGACAATCAGCCCCAGCATTTT

clone_size: NA
v_call: TRBV30
j_call: TRBJ2-5
d_call: TRBD2
cdr3_aa: CAWSVGGLAGVRETQYF
cdr3_nt: TGTGCCTGGAGTGTAGGGGGACTAGCGGGAGTCCGGGAGACCCAGTACTTC

clone_size: NA
v_call: TRBV28
j_call: TRBJ1-2
d_call: NA
cdr3_aa: CAGSEGNYGYTF
cdr3_nt: TGTGCCGGTTCAGAAGGGAACTATGGCTACACCTTC

clone_size: NA
v_call: TRBV7-7
j_call: TRBJ2-3
d_call: TRBD1
cdr3_aa: CASSLGQGADTQYF
cdr3_nt: TGTGCTAGCAGCTTGGGACAGGGGGCAGATACGCAGTATTTT

clone_size: NA
v_call: TRBV5-1
j_call: TRBJ2-5
d_call: TRBD1
cdr3_aa: CASRPGQGYQETQYF
cdr3_nt: TGCGCCAGCAGACCCGGACAGGGGTACCAAGAGACCCAGTACTTC

clone_size: NA
v_call: TRBV2
j_call: TRBJ2-2
d_call: TRBD1
cdr3_aa: CASSMTGGDGELFF
cdr3_nt: TGTGCCAGCAGTATGACAGGGGGCGACGGGGAGCTGTTTTTT

clone_size: NA
v_call: TRBV28
j_call: TRBJ2-7
d_call: NA
cdr3_aa: CASSFPPGRQGGEQYF
cdr3_nt: TGTGCCAGCAGTTTTCCGCCGGGACGGCAGGGCGGCGAGCAGTACTTC

clone_size: NA
v_call: TRBV6-1
j_call: TRBJ2-3
d_call: TRBD1
cdr3_aa: CASRRQGTDTQYF
cdr3_nt: TGTGCCAGCAGGAGACAGGGTACCGATACGCAGTATTTT

clone_size: NA
v_call: TRBV30
j_call: TRBJ1-2
d_call: NA
cdr3_aa: CAWSPTAFRGYTF
cdr3_nt: TGTGCCTGGAGTCCGACGGCTTTTAGGGGCTACACCTTC

clone_size: NA
v_call: TRBV9
j_call: TRBJ2-7
d_call: NA
cdr3_aa: CASAPGHSYEQYF
cdr3_nt: TGTGCCAGCGCCCCGGGACATTCCTACGAGCAGTACTTC

clone_size: once
v_call: TRBV28
j_call: TRBJ1-1
d_call: NA
cdr3_aa: CASSTDGGAFF
cdr3_nt: TGTGCCAGCAGTACGGACGGTGGTGCTTTCTTT

clone_size: NA
v_call: TRBV5-1
j_call: TRBJ1-1
d_call: TRBD1
cdr3_aa: CASRRGLGNTEAFF
cdr3_nt: TGCGCCAGCAGAAGGGGGCTGGGGAACACTGAAGCTTTCTTT

clone_size: NA
v_call: TRBV5-1
j_call: TRBJ2-3
d_call: NA
cdr3_aa: CASSPDWGESNTQYF
cdr3_nt: TGCGCCAGCAGCCCGGACTGGGGGGAGTCAAATACGCAGTATTTT

clone_size: NA
v_call: TRBV6-1
j_call: TRBJ2-2
d_call: NA
cdr3_aa: CASSPGRNTGELFF
cdr3_nt: TGTGCCAGCAGTCCCGGGCGGAACACCGGGGAGCTGTTTTTT

clone_size: NA
v_call: TRBV4-1
j_call: TRBJ1-2
d_call: NA
cdr3_aa: CASSQERAAFGANYGYTF
cdr3_nt: TGCGCCAGCAGCCAAGAACGGGCAGCCTTTGGAGCTAACTATGGCTACACCTTC

clone_size: once
v_call: TRBV5-4
j_call: TRBJ2-5
d_call: TRBD1
cdr3_aa: CASSSRDRQETQYF
cdr3_nt: TGTGCCAGCAGCTCCCGGGACAGGCAAGAGACCCAGTACTTC

clone_size: NA
v_call: TRBV11-2
j_call: TRBJ1-1
d_call: NA
cdr3_aa: CASSPYPTEAFF
cdr3_nt: TGTGCCAGCAGTCCCTATCCCACTGAAGCTTTCTTT

clone_size: NA
v_call: TRBV6-6
j_call: TRBJ1-2
d_call: NA
cdr3_aa: CASSPPTGYGYTF
cdr3_nt: TGTGCCAGCAGTCCCCCTACAGGGTATGGCTACACCTTC

clone_size: once
v_call: TRBV7-9
j_call: TRBJ1-1
d_call: NA
cdr3_aa: CASSLDLMNTEAFF
cdr3_nt: TGTGCCAGCAGCTTAGACTTGATGAACACTGAAGCTTTCTTT

clone_size: NA
v_call: TRBV5-1
j_call: TRBJ1-2
d_call: TRBD1
cdr3_aa: CASSLGQGSGYTF
cdr3_nt: TGCGCCAGCAGCTTGGGACAGGGGAGCGGCTACACCTTC

clone_size: NA
v_call: TRBV7-2
j_call: TRBJ1-1
d_call: NA
cdr3_aa: CASMRGALNAEAFF
cdr3_nt: TGTGCCAGCATGCGGGGCGCTTTGAACGCTGAAGCTTTCTTT

clone_size: few
v_call: TRBV10-3
j_call: TRBJ2-2
d_call: TRBD1
cdr3_aa: CAISERGTGTDTGELFF
cdr3_nt: TGTGCCATCAGTGAGAGGGGGACAGGGACTGACACCGGGGAGCTGTTTTTT

clone_size: NA
v_call: TRBV29-1
j_call: TRBJ2-3
d_call: NA
cdr3_aa: CSVSGGEDTQYF
cdr3_nt: TGCAGCGTTTCAGGGGGGGAAGATACGCAGTATTTT

clone_size: NA
v_call: TRBV19
j_call: TRBJ2-5
d_call: NA
cdr3_aa: CASSITWVETQYF
cdr3_nt: TGTGCCAGTAGTATAACTTGGGTGGAGACCCAGTACTTC